This T cell receptor (beta chain) emerged from a study of cytomegalovirus exposure and HLA in healthy donors listed by TCRdb under 2017. With regard to the full study: In an earlier analysis of 450 to 750 of the donors, about 270 Gb of sequence data and approximately 120 million unique TCR beta sequences from approximately 180 million T cells were reported. Roughly 300 gigabases of sequencing data and tens of millions of unique TCR sequences were included in an early release covering about 620 HLA-typed donors. Among the roughly 380 genotyped donors, around 81% belonged to the genetic ancestry cluster associated with self-reported Caucasian donors. The aim of the study was to test whether cataloging public T cell receptors could identify signatures of past pathogen exposure. The study used immunosequencing to profile the T cell repertoires of several hundred subjects and linked those repertoires to cytomegalovirus serostatus. Along with the approximately 620-subject first cohort, a separate validation cohort of over a hundred different subjects was used. The study combined high-throughput TCR immunosequencing, statistical association of individual TCRs with disease status, and machine learning to predict cytomegalovirus infection status. To study patterns of TCR occurrence, a later analysis re-analyzed previously published TCR beta repertoires from 550 to 800 donors and added high-resolution HLA genotyping. The later analysis used no new phenotypic data to find candidate immune exposures, relying instead on TCR beta sequences and their occurrence across donors. In an earlier analysis of around 540 of the donors, high-throughput TCR beta sequencing was used to judge whether each TCR beta V gene segment behaved as functional or pseudogenic. Donor age, sex, ethnicity and CMV serostatus were compiled together with the repertoire data. A later genetic analysis used genome-wide SNP genotypes for about 60% of the roughly 670 donors, treating that subset as a discovery cohort. Every discovery cohort repertoire had been produced on one sequencing platform. Both class I and class II loci were covered by HLA typing, at four-digit resolution. The number of donors typed differed by locus, with about 629-640 for A, B, C, DRB1 and DQB1, around 500 for DQA1, 606 for DPA1, and 400 to 490 for DPB1. Five DR-DQ haplotypes were treated as single units for association and clustering because of strong linkage in the cohort. Across approximately 420 genotyped donors of the cohort, an average of 235,054 unique TCR beta nucleotide sequences per donor were sequenced, and 15% to 20% of those sequences were non-productive. Results the study describes overall, beyond this receptor: HLA typing was unavailable for some donors at each locus, so association tests used only the typed subset. The study listed 150 to 200 TCR beta chains as associated with cytomegalovirus. Most CMV-associated TCR beta chains appeared to be HLA-restricted in a later analysis, and the HLA associations seemed to be driven largely by CMV exposure. Sequencing depth was assumed to be roughly uniform across donors in the presence/absence analyses, though that assumption may not hold. A cluster of highly shared sequence variants was judged likely to represent a technical artifact of the sequencing pipeline. In a later analysis, the rate of TCR association differed among HLA loci, with DRB1 alleles having the most associated TCRs and HLA-C alleles having the fewest. A few of the identified cytomegalovirus-associated TCR beta chains were confirmed in vitro to be specific for cytomegalovirus antigens. When HLA alleles, especially DR and DQ, strongly co-occurred, TCR associations were difficult to assign to individual alleles. In a later analysis, HLA-associated TCR beta chains showed more clonal expansion and lower generation probabilities than non-associated chains that were equally common. An earlier analysis of approximately 530 of the donors showed that most TCR beta V segments appeared in productive rearrangements either about 87% or about 30% of the time, which broadly matched IMGT annotations. A further reported finding was that TCR beta sequences accurately predicted the HLA-A and HLA-B alleles for most subjects in the first cohort. Linkage disequilibrium might explain the correlated functional status among segregating V segments, but an unknown experimental factor could not be ruled out. Compared with the roughly 700-donor mean, donors in an Asian-associated ancestry cluster had fewer N-insertions in productive TCRs, according to a later genetic analysis. Because counts were too low, seventeen rarely observed V segments, including chromosome 9 orphons, were left out of the earlier analysis of a few hundred of the donors. Some IMGT-functional V segments, including TRBV6-2 and TRBV6-3, could not be distinguished by the 87-base-pair reads and were therefore excluded. Specific HLA alleles were associated with over 15,000 TCR beta sequences at a false discovery rate of 0.05 in a later analysis. For the cohort, immune exposure information was limited to CMV serostatus. Most TCR sequences were seen in very few donors, while some public TCRs were found in many individuals. A later genetic analysis associated a missense DCLRE1C variant with V-gene and J-gene trimming of TCR beta chains, and an independent cohort replicated the association. According to a later analysis, parvovirus B19, influenza, CMV and Epstein-Barr virus appeared linked to several top co-occurrence clusters. It was suggested by the authors that the approach could potentially be generalized to other disease states and immunological phenotypes. In this cohort, only TCR beta chains were sequenced, and detectable features were limited by the absence of alpha or paired-chain data. In both the original and validation cohorts, the classifier was reported to diagnose cytomegalovirus status with high specificity and sensitivity.

On this clone: Its specific antigen is unknown. Base-call qualities are not available, and no considerably larger clone is one nucleotide away.

Library preparation used the immunoSEQ multiplex PCR assay. For the multiplex PCR, a mixture combining 60 forward primers for TCR Vbeta segments and 13 reverse primers for TCR Jbeta segments was used. Amplification of the CDR3 region of rearranged TCR beta genes was performed with a multiplex PCR assay on genomic DNA. On the Illumina HiSeq System, the amplified TCR beta libraries were sequenced as 87-base-pair reads. In the paper's pipeline: A later analysis tallied tens of millions of unique TCR beta chains across the 640 or so repertoires, and approximately 9.9 million of those chains were shared by two or more donors. Raw reads were error-corrected and collapsed into unique sequences by a nearest-neighbor algorithm in which closely related sequences were merged to remove PCR and sequencing errors. CDR3 sequences were aligned to IMGT reference sequences to assign V, D and J gene segments. Each retained sequence needed at least a six-nucleotide match to both a V gene segment and a J gene segment. Rearrangements were classified as productive when the CDR3 lacked stop codons and remained in frame with V and J, and all other rearrangements were classified as non-productive. CDR3 was defined by IMGT convention, running from the second conserved V-encoded cysteine to the conserved J-encoded phenylalanine. Sequences without an unambiguous match to a single V gene segment were excluded from the earlier analysis of approximately 560 of the donors. An earlier analysis of approximately 590 of the donors called V segments functional above 56.7% productive rearrangements and segregating when the between-donor standard deviation exceeded 5%. To diagnose cytomegalovirus status from the catalog of TCR beta chain sequences, a statistical classification framework was built. V and J gene assignment, in a later analysis, came from comparing TCR nucleotide sequences with IMGT/GENE-DB human TR gene sequences. In a later analysis, CDR3 sequences and most-parsimonious VDJ recombination scenarios were assigned using the TCRdist pipeline. A later analysis defined each TCR beta chain by its CDR3 amino acid sequence plus V-gene family, and excluded reads lacking a unique V-gene family. In a later analysis, approximately 640 highly shared, low-generation-probability nucleotide sequences were removed to address suspected cross-contamination and a sequencing artifact. For each public chain, a later analysis derived a clonal expansion index from normalized ranks of inferred template counts within each repertoire. In a later analysis, generation probabilities were computed using a VDJ recombination model fitted to out-of-frame rearrangements, and the results were checked against IGoR. In a later analysis, TCR-TCR, TCR-HLA and TCR-CMV co-occurrence was scored with hypergeometric tests, and a repertoire-size bias correction was applied to TCR pairs. In a later analysis, false discovery rates were estimated by permuting HLA or CMV assignments 20 times. In a later analysis, co-occurring TCRs were grouped using DBSCAN, and TCRdist sequence similarity was added for clustering within HLA-allele-positive subsets. Repertoires with fewer than 30,000 or more than 120,000 public chains, plus five repertoires with anomalous nucleotide sharing, were excluded from co-occurrence clustering. TCRdb stores this immuneACCESS table with in-frame sequences only. Part of the clones is absent; in the studies checked, under half of the shortfall reflects unresolved V genes, and no reason is known for the rest. From that table come the V and J calls and clone size; the DNA was used to work out D and trimming. The sample table shows about 160,000 clones, and approximately 78% are seen once. Of the sample, 0.96% falls within the top ten clones.

CDR3 length: 14 amino acids, cysteine to phenylalanine. Solely the CDR3 DNA is kept, with 42 bases framed from the first base. From V the trimming removes 5 bases and from J it removes 4 bases, while the gene matches leave 4 bases of the junction unaccounted for. Based on the germline V gene (reference sequence), the CDR1 and CDR2 sequences are MNHEY and SMNVEV. In total, more than 500 healthy bone marrow donors made up the cohort. At the time of sampling, all cohort members were nominally healthy, though unrecorded immune exposures were likely present. The donor was CMV seropositive and belonged to the group of about 290 seropositive cohort members. Every donor gave a peripheral blood sample, and the peripheral blood mononuclear cells from that sample were used for TCR beta sequencing. The Qiagen DNeasy Blood Extraction Kit was used to extract genomic DNA from the blood cell samples.

Material for sequencing was PBMCs. This TCR was sampled from a girl aged 2 to 9 in good health and CMV-seropositive. The chain is made from TRBV27 and TRBJ2-7; 11 central nucleotides agree with TRBD1. The CDR3 region: CASSLGQGAYEQYF. In nucleotides, the sequence is TGTGCCAGCAGTCTTGGACAGGGGGCTTACGAGCAGTACTTC.